These T cell receptor beta chains were read from a single sample in a study of somatic mutations in cytotoxic T cells in rheumatoid arthritis. Assay: immunoSEQ multiplex PCR; the TCRdb copy retains only in-frame clones and omits some. The sample has 15,000 or so clones, 75% to 80% seen once; the top ten hold 20% to 25%. Specimen: CD8+ T cells sorted from blood. These receptors all come from an adult with rheumatoid arthritis. Each CDR3 is given with its conserved first and last residue. A D gene is named only where the DNA matches it firmly. Expanded clones are given a class, and other clones once, few, many or no size at all.

TRBJ2-7	TRBV14	-	-	TGTGCCAGCAGCCAAGTTTTCCCTTCCTACGAGCAGTACTTC	CASSQVFPSYEQYF
TRBJ2-5	TRBV4-1	TRBD2	once	TGCGCCAGCAGCCGGACTAGCGGAGCCGAAGAGACCCAGTACTTC	CASSRTSGAEETQYF
TRBJ2-4	TRBV7-8	-	-	TGTGCCAGCAGCTTAGGCCCGGCAGCCCTACCAGGAAACATTCAGTACTTC	CASSLGPAALPGNIQYF
TRBJ2-6	TRBV9	-	-	TGTGCCAGCAGCCCCCAGGGGGGGCGGGCCAACGTCCTGACTTTC	CASSPQGGRANVLTF
TRBJ2-1	TRBV5-5	-	-	TGTGCCAGCAGCTTCCTCCAGTGGCATGAGCAGTTCTTC	CASSFLQWHEQFF
TRBJ2-1	TRBV11-3	-	-	TGTGCCAGCAGCTTAGATCACCGGGTCTACAATGAGCAGTTCTTC	CASSLDHRVYNEQFF
TRBJ1-1	TRBV19	TRBD1	-	TGTGCCAGTATACAGGGGATTACTGAAGCTTTCTTT	CASIQGITEAFF
TRBJ2-7	TRBV10-3	TRBD1	-	TGTGCCATCAGTGAGTCCCGGTCGACAGGGATGACAGCGCAGTACTTC	CAISESRSTGMTAQYF
TRBJ2-1	TRBV7-9	TRBD2	-	TGTGCCAGCAGCCAGGGACTAGCGGAGCTCAATGAGCAGTTCTTC	CASSQGLAELNEQFF
TRBJ2-7	TRBV28	TRBD1	-	TGTGCCAGCAGTGCACGACCGGGACAGGGGGTCGTTTCGTCCTTC	CASSARPGQGVVSSF
TRBJ2-3	TRBV7-6	TRBD2	-	TGTGCCAGCAGCCAATCCGCGGGAGGCACAGATACGCAGTATTTT	CASSQSAGGTDTQYF
TRBJ2-1	TRBV7-6	-	-	TGTGCCAGCAGCTTAGAGGCTCGTGAGCAGTTCTTC	CASSLEAREQFF
TRBJ2-1	TRBV4-3	TRBD2	-	TGCGCCAGCAGCCAAGGGCGGGGAGGGGCGTACAATGAGCAGTTCTTC	CASSQGRGGAYNEQFF
TRBJ2-1	TRBV27	TRBD1	-	TGTGCCAGCAGTCCAGGGGGCTCCTACAATGAGCAGTTCTTC	CASSPGGSYNEQFF
TRBJ2-7	TRBV11-3	TRBD1	-	TGTGCCAGCAGACCGGGACAGGGCGCCTACGAGCAGTACTTC	CASRPGQGAYEQYF
TRBJ2-7	TRBV5-1	-	-	TGCGCCAGCAGCTTGGACCCTCCTGGGCAGCTAAGCTCCTACGAGCAGTACTTC	CASSLDPPGQLSSYEQYF
TRBJ1-1	TRBV19	-	few	TGTGCCAGTAAGGGCCAGTCCGAAGCTTTCTTT	CASKGQSEAFF
TRBJ1-2	TRBV28	TRBD1	-	TGTGCCAGCAGTCCCACAGGGGACTATGGCTACACCTTC	CASSPTGDYGYTF
TRBJ1-5	TRBV6-4	-	-	TGTGCCAGCAGCCACGCTAGGGTTTACAATCAGCCCCAGCATTTT	CASSHARVYNQPQHF
TRBJ2-7	TRBV27	-	few	TGTGCCAGCAGTGGGCTTTCTGACGAGCAGTACTTC	CASSGLSDEQYF
TRBJ1-1	TRBV6-5	TRBD1	-	TGTGCCAGCACACGACAGGGCGGCAGCACTGAAGCTTTCTTT	CASTRQGGSTEAFF
TRBJ1-1	TRBV7-8	-	-	TGTGCCAGCAGCATCGGAACTGAAGCTTTCTTT	CASSIGTEAFF
TRBJ1-5	TRBV28	-	once	TGTGCCAGCAGCCCCCCCCTAGGTAATCAGCCCCAGCATTTT	CASSPPLGNQPQHF
TRBJ1-2	TRBV27	-	-	TGTGCCAGCAGTTCACCGGGGGCCTTAGGCTACACCTTC	CASSSPGALGYTF
TRBJ1-4	TRBV9	TRBD1	-	TGTGCCAGCAGCGTACAGGGGGGAAATGAAAAACTGTTTTTT	CASSVQGGNEKLFF
TRBJ2-1	TRBV10-2	-	-	TGCGCCAGCAGTGGAGGATTATGGGATGAGCAGTTCTTC	CASSGGLWDEQFF
TRBJ2-5	TRBV4-1	-	-	TGCGCCAGCAGCCAAATAGGACCGCCGGGGACCCAGTACTTC	CASSQIGPPGTQYF
TRBJ2-1	TRBV19	-	-	TGTGCCAGTAAGGCCCGGAGCGATTCCTACAATGAGCAGTTCTTC	CASKARSDSYNEQFF
TRBJ1-2	TRBV9	-	-	TGTGCCAGCAGCGTAGGGCAGGACTACACCTTC	CASSVGQDYTF
TRBJ2-6	TRBV7-8	-	-	TGTGCCAGCAGCTCCGTTTCTGGGGCCAACGTCCTGACTTTC	CASSSVSGANVLTF
TRBJ2-7	TRBV7-2	TRBD2	-	TGTGCCAGCAGCTTAGAAGGGCGGGGGGACTACGAGCAGTACTTC	CASSLEGRGDYEQYF
TRBJ2-7	TRBV11-3	-	-	TGTGCCAGCAGCTTAGAGGGGGGCGGCGAGCAGTACTTC	CASSLEGGGEQYF
TRBJ2-3	TRBV19	TRBD1	few	TGTGCCAGTAGTATTTGGCAGGGGGCCGGTGATACGCAGTATTTT	CASSIWQGAGDTQYF
TRBJ2-7	TRBV25-1	-	few	TGTGCCAGCAGTGAATATGGGGCCACCTACGAGCAGTACTTC	CASSEYGATYEQYF
TRBJ2-7	TRBV28	TRBD2	few	TGTGCCAGCAGTCTACCTACGGGACTAGCGGGAGACGAGCAGTACTTC	CASSLPTGLAGDEQYF
TRBJ2-7	TRBV6-6	-	-	TGTGCCAGCAGACACTATACAGGGAGCTCCTACGAGCAGTACTTC	CASRHYTGSSYEQYF